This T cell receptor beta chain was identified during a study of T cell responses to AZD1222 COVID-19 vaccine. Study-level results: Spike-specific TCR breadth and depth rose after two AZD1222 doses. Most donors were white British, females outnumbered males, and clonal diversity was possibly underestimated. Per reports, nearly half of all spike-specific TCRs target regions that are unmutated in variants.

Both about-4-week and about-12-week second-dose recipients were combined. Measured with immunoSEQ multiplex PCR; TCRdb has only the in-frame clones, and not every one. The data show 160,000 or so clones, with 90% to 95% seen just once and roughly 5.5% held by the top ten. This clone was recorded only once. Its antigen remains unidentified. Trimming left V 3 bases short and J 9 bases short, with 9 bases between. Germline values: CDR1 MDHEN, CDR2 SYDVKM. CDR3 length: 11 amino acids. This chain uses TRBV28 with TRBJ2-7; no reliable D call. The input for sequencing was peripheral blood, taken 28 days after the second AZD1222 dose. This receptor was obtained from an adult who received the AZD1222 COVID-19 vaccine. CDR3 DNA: TGTGCCAGCAGTTTTAGGGCGCGGCAGTACTTC. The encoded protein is CASSFRARQYF.